These 12 T cell receptor beta chains share one sample of origin, sequenced in a study of T cells in Graves' hyperthyroidism and ophthalmopathy. RNA transcripts served as the template for amplifying TCR beta CDR3 regions. HTBI primers were the set used in a first-round RT-PCR of the TCR CDR3. TCRdb ran MiXCR on the multiplex PCR reads and lists one entry per CDR3 protein. The table has 400,000 or so distinct CDR3 sequences, nearly 15% seen once. Sequencing was done on a sample of blood. These TCRs come from a woman aged 55-70 years with Graves' ophthalmopathy.

The chain employs TRBV27 and TRBJ2-7, with 12 bases matching TRBD2. The V gene's germline CDR1 is MNHEY and CDR2 SMNVEV (reference sequence). CDR3 length equals 13 residues. Germline trimming cut 4 bases from V and 13 bases from J; bases unmatched to any gene: 8. The CDR3 region is CASSSRLAGEQYF. The CDR3 region has the DNA TGTGCCAGCAGTTCAAGACTAGCGGGAGAACAATACTTC.

This clonotype turned up a few times. The rearrangement uses TRBV28 and TRBJ1-1, with a possible D match to TRBD1 (6 bases). The length of the CDR3 is 11 residues. Germline CDR1 is MDHEN and CDR2 is SYDVKM. Trimming took 7 bases from V and 8 from J, leaving 11 bases between them. The CDR3 DNA sequence: TGTGCCAGCAAAGGACAGCAGGAAGCTTTCTTT. This translates into CASKGQQEAFF.

The CDR3 nucleotides read TGTGCCAGCAGCTTAACAGGGCTAGCCTACAATGAGCAGTTCTTC. Translation gives CASSLTGLAYNEQFF. This sequence joins TRBV7-9 and TRBJ2-1; tentatively, D is TRBD1 (6 bases). Germline-derived CDR1 and CDR2 are SEHNR and FQNEAQ (reference sequence). V lost 2 bases and J 2 bases, leaving 10 bases between the germline ends. This CDR3 spans 15 amino acids.

V usage is TRBV7-8 and J usage is TRBJ1-4; unclear D gene. V was cut by 3 bases and J by 1 base, with 12 bases left in between. This CDR3 contains 16 residues. The germline V gene has CDR1 SGHVS and CDR2 FQNEAQ. CDR3 residues: CASSLGVLGTNEKLFF. The CDR3 nucleotides read TGTGCCAGCAGCTTGGGCGTCTTGGGAACTAATGAAAAACTGTTTTTT.

This clonotype was seen at least ten times. V and J are TRBV7-9 and TRBJ2-1, with a tentative D call TRBD2 (5 bases). Per germline, CDR1 SEHNR and CDR2 FQNEAQ (reference sequence). There are 13 residues in the CDR3. V was trimmed by 4 bases and J by 7 bases, leaving 11 bases between them. The CDR3 region is CASSSDLPNEQFF. The DNA for the CDR3 is TGTGCCAGCAGCTCGGACTTACCTAATGAGCAGTTCTTC.

This clonotype was counted many times. The genes are TRBV27 and TRBJ2-7; 7 bases line up with TRBD1. J gave up 5 bases and V 4 bases, and 11 bases lay outside the gene matches. Germline V gene sequence: CDR1 MNHEY, CDR2 SMNVEV (reference sequence). This CDR3 comprises 15 residues. In nucleotides, the CDR3 is TGTGCCAGCAGTTCGCCCGACAGGGAAGAGGACGAGCAGTACTTC. Its protein is CASSSPDREEDEQYF.

The chain links TRBV7-9 to TRBJ2-2, with 9 bases that match TRBD2. This CDR3 has 16 residues. The germline CDR1 and CDR2 sequences are SEHNR and FQNEAQ (reference sequence). V lost 5 bases and J lost 4; bases outside the gene matches: 8. The chain's CDR3 is CASSPRRGRATGELFF. In DNA form, the CDR3 reads TGTGCCAGCAGCCCTCGGCGCGGGAGGGCCACCGGGGAGCTGTTTTTT.

V gene TRBV19 combines with J gene TRBJ2-3; 8 bases map to TRBD2. In germline, CDR1 is LNHDA, CDR2 SQIVND (reference sequence). The CDR3 extends over 17 amino acids. After removal of 5 bases from V and 2 bases from J, the junction contained 12 bases not matched to a gene. CDR3 nucleotide sequence: TGTGCCAGTAGTCCCGGGGGGGGTCGTGGATACACAGATACGCAGTATTTT. It encodes CASSPGGGRGYTDTQYF.

This clonotype was counted between two and nine times. The chain has TRBV11-2 and TRBJ2-1, with 13 positions matching TRBD2. Germline lookup yields CDR1 SGHAT and CDR2 FQNNGV. V shed 6 bases, J shed 3 bases, and the junction held 17 bases outside the gene matches. The CDR3 loop spans 20 amino acids. CDR3 residues: CASRHKSRLAGGDLYNEQFF. The CDR3 DNA is TGTGCCAGCAGACACAAATCAAGACTAGCGGGAGGAGACCTCTACAATGAGCAGTTCTTC.

The chain recombines TRBV28 with TRBJ2-7; 9 nucleotides match TRBD2. CDR1 and CDR2 from the germline V gene are MDHEN and SYDVKM. V shed 5 bases, J shed 2 bases, and the junction held 13 bases outside the gene matches. The CDR3 runs to 17 residues. CDR3 region: CASSLATSGHIPYEQYF. In nucleotides, the CDR3 is TGTGCCAGCAGTCTTGCGACTAGCGGCCACATCCCCTACGAGCAGTACTTC.

This clonotype was observed many times. The chain couples TRBV13 to TRBJ2-7; 10 bases match TRBD2. V was pared by 2 bases and J by 4 bases, with 11 bases of the junction left unmatched. CDR1 and CDR2 (germline): PRHDT, FYEKMQ (reference sequence). CDR3 length: 17 amino acids. The CDR3 protein is CASSLRAGGPSAYEQYF. The CDR3 bases are TGTGCCAGCAGCTTACGAGCGGGAGGGCCCTCAGCATACGAGCAGTACTTC. The whole variable domain, filled in from reference TRBV13 and TRBJ2-7, reads AAGVIQSPRHLIKEKRETATLKCYPIPRHDTVYWYQQGPGQDPQFLISFYEKMQSDKGSIPDRFSAQQFSDYHSELNMSSLELGDSALYFCASSLRAGGPSAYEQYFGPGTRLTVT.

This clonotype was seen repeatedly, ten times or more. J is TRBJ2-7 and V is TRBV5-1; D is undetermined. The CDR3 totals 13 residues. Trimming took 0 bases from V and 4 from J, leaving 8 bases between them. Germline V gives CDR1 SGHRS, CDR2 YFSETQ. The CDR3: CASSLGDGYEQYF. CDR3 sequence (DNA): TGCGCCAGCAGCTTGGGGGATGGGTACGAGCAGTACTTC.